This T cell receptor (beta chain) was captured by sequencing in a study of vaccination effects on CD4 cells after COVID-19. Looking at the study overall: A density of about 2.2 million PBMC per well was used; these cells were cultured with roughly 10 IU/ml IL-2 and approximately 9.4 ug/ml peptides.

The protocol was immunoSEQ multiplex PCR, while the TCRdb copy is restricted to in-frame clones and leaves out a portion. The repertoire consists of more than 60,000 clones, with about two thirds occurring once and the leading ten covering roughly 25%. Isolating CD4+ T cells followed less than 12 days of culture. In the cultures, half the medium was exchanged for IL-2 medium on days 3 and 7. CDR1 and CDR2 from the germline V gene are SGHTA and FQGTGA. V lost 2 bases, J lost 4 bases, and 10 bases lay in between. The CDR3 extends over 14 amino acids. To note about this clone: Its antigen is not known.

Study-wide results and caveats: Clones from infection and from vaccination both contracted markedly late after vaccination.

This sequence joins TRBV7-3 and TRBJ2-3; D is ambiguous. The sequenced sample was CD4+ T cells from PBMCs cultured without peptide, obtained before COVID-19 vaccination. This clonotype was sampled from a human donor who had a prior SARS-CoV-2 infection. The CDR3 is CASSLGSSPDTQYF. Written as DNA, the CDR3 is TGTGCCAGCAGCTTAGGCAGCTCCCCAGATACGCAGTATTTT.